Shown below are 18 T cell receptor beta chains from a single sample sequenced in a study of T cell repertoires in cytomegalovirus infection. TCRdb recomputed calls from the reads with MiXCR, one row per CDR3 protein. The sample yields almost 500,000 distinct CDR3 sequences, about 10% seen once. The sample consisted of PBMCs. The receptors were sampled from a human donor in good health (CMV status not recorded). Some clones in this sample may be carry-over from other donors' samples.

In its sample, this clonotype was seen a few times. V is TRBV20-1 and J is TRBJ2-3; D is unresolved. Trimming cost V 3 bases and J 0 bases, with 13 bases left between them. The CDR3 runs to 15 residues. Germline values: CDR1 DFQATT, CDR2 SNEGSKA (reference sequence). The CDR3 DNA reads TGCAGTGCTAGGGCATACTCTTCTAGCACAGATACGCAGTATTTT. This codes for CSARAYSSSTDTQYF.

This clonotype was recorded many times. This rearrangement joins TRBV5-1 to TRBJ2-7; D assignment may be TRBD1 or TRBD2 (6 bases each). Germline V gene lookup returns CDR1 SGHRS and CDR2 YFSETQ. The CDR3 has 14 residues. V gave up 3 bases and J gave up 1 base, with 11 bases separating them. CDR3 coding DNA: TGCGCCAGCAGCTGGACGGGGGCATCCTACGAGCAGTACTTC. As protein: CASSWTGASYEQYF.

This clonotype was seen at least ten times. The V call is TRBV28, the J call TRBJ2-1; 12 bases are a match to TRBD2. The CDR3 is made up of 17 amino acids. Trimming cost V 6 bases and J 8 bases; bases outside gene matches: 14. Germline V gene sequence: CDR1 MDHEN, CDR2 SYDVKM. CDR3 sequence reads: CASSLLASGRANYEQFF. The CDR3 region has the DNA TGTGCCAGCAGCCTCCTGGCTAGCGGGAGGGCCAATTATGAGCAGTTCTTC.

The sample holds many counts of this clonotype. This chain joins TRBV10-3 and TRBJ2-5; no firm D call. The CDR3 is made up of 12 amino acids. Germline values: CDR1 ENHRY, CDR2 SYGVKD. Trimming removed 2 bases at V and 0 bases at J, with 1 base between. This CDR3 reads CAISEDQETQYF. In nucleotides, the CDR3 is TGTGCCATCAGTGAGGACCAAGAGACCCAGTACTTC.

This clonotype came up many times. J is TRBJ2-2 and V is TRBV7-2, with D possibly matching TRBD2 (6 bases). The CDR3 covers 16 residues. Between the trimmed V and J ends, which lost 2 bases and 5 bases, there was a span of 15 bases. Germline CDR1 reads SGHTA; CDR2 reads FQGNSA. The CDR3 DNA sequence: TGTGCCAGCAGCTTAATGTCGGGAGCCCTAACCGGGGAGCTGTTTTTT. It codes for CASSLMSGALTGELFF.

This clonotype was seen ten or more times. The V call is TRBV6-6, the J call TRBJ2-3, with unresolved D. CDR3 length: 14 amino acids. CDR1 and CDR2 from the germline V gene are MNHNY and SVGAGI (reference sequence). Trimming took 5 bases from V and 0 from J, leaving 9 bases between them. In DNA form, the CDR3 reads TGTGCCAGCAGTGTACTTTCTAGCACAGATACGCAGTATTTT. Translating gives CASSVLSSTDTQYF.

In this sample, this clonotype turned up many times. The chain combines TRBV24-1 with TRBJ2-5; D is possibly TRBD1 (6 bases). The CDR3 is 12 residues long. Germline V gene sequence: CDR1 KGHDR, CDR2 SFDVKD. The V and J ends lost 5 bases and 3 bases respectively, with 6 bases between them. The CDR3 spells CATSGTEETQYF. DNA for the CDR3: TGTGCCACCAGTGGGACAGAAGAGACCCAGTACTTC.

This clonotype was seen ten or more times. The J gene is TRBJ1-1, the V gene TRBV20-1, with 7 nucleotides matching TRBD1. V was clipped by 6 bases and J by 4 bases; unmatched bases: 11. Germline CDR1 and CDR2: DFQATT and SNEGSKA (reference sequence). CDR3 size: 14 residues. CDR3 sequence (DNA): TGCAGTGCCCTCCAGGGGGTCCGGGGCACTGAAGCTTTCTTT. This encodes CSALQGVRGTEAFF.

This chain joins TRBV5-1 and TRBJ1-1; TRBD1 matches at 7 bases. The CDR3 covers 15 residues. Germline lookup yields CDR1 SGHRS and CDR2 YFSETQ. J lost 1 base, V lost 4 bases, and 7 bases had no gene match. CDR3 sequence: CASSLGQAKNTEAFF. The DNA for the CDR3 is TGCGCCAGCAGCCTAGGACAGGCCAAGAACACTGAAGCTTTCTTT.

The gene calls are TRBV27 and TRBJ2-7, with unresolved D. The CDR3 is made up of 12 amino acids. Germline CDR1 is MNHEY and CDR2 is SMNVEV (reference sequence). The germline V and J ends were trimmed by 5 bases and 2 bases, with 7 bases remaining between them. The CDR3 region has the DNA TGTGCCAGCAGTAAACCTACCTACGAGCAGTACTTC. Residues: CASSKPTYEQYF.

This clonotype was seen many times. The rearrangement joins TRBV10-3 to TRBJ2-7; tentative D call: TRBD1 (6 bases). CDR3 length equals 16 residues. Per germline, CDR1 ENHRY and CDR2 SYGVKD. Trimming took 0 bases from V and 3 from J, leaving 15 bases between them. The CDR3 DNA reads as TGTGCCATCAGTGAGTCCCGCACAGGGACGAACTACGAGCAGTACTTC. Translation gives CAISESRTGTNYEQYF.

This clonotype has a handful of counts. The CDR3 DNA follows: TGCAGCGTTGCGACAGGGGGAGCAGATACGCAGTATTTT. Protein product: CSVATGGADTQYF. The chain employs TRBV29-1 and TRBJ2-3; TRBD1 agrees at 9 bases. This CDR3 has 13 residues. The germline V gene has CDR1 SQVTM and CDR2 ANQGSEA. Losses at the gene ends were 4 bases for V and 4 bases for J; bases not matched to a gene: 3.

Points on this clonotype: A read error may explain this, as a much larger clone is one base away. The rearrangement joins TRBV30 to TRBJ2-7, with D unclear. The germline V gene encodes CDR1 GTSNPN and CDR2 SVGIG (reference sequence). V was clipped by 0 bases and J by 5 bases, with 14 bases between them. The CDR3 has 14 amino acids. In DNA form, the CDR3 reads TGTGCCTGGAGTGTACCCCCACAAACCCACGAGCAGTACTTC. Amino acid sequence: CAWSVPPQTHEQYF.

The rearrangement links TRBV7-3 to TRBJ2-1; TRBD1 might be the D (6 bases). The V end was cut by 2 bases, the J end by 5 bases, with 13 bases between. The CDR3 length is 15 residues. CDR1 is SGHTA and CDR2 is FQGTGA in the germline V gene. The CDR3 DNA follows: TGTGCCAGCAGCTTAGGGCTAGGGACAAACAATGAGCAGTTCTTC. Its translation: CASSLGLGTNNEQFF.

The chain couples TRBV19 to TRBJ2-1; D might be TRBD2 (5 bases). V dropped 7 bases and J dropped 4 bases, with 11 bases sitting between them. The CDR3 covers 13 residues. Germline V lookup: CDR1 LNHDA, CDR2 SQIVND (reference sequence). CDR3 sequence (DNA): TGTGCCAGTAACGCCGGGGATTACAATGAGCAGTTCTTC. Its translation: CASNAGDYNEQFF.

This clonotype was seen many times. The gene calls are TRBV7-9 and TRBJ2-7; TRBD2 agrees at 10 bases. The CDR3 totals 18 residues. Germline values: CDR1 SEHNR, CDR2 FQNEAQ (reference sequence). V shed 1 base, J shed 0 bases, and the junction held 9 bases outside the gene matches. CDR3 region: CASSLGVAGGPSSYEQYF. The DNA for the CDR3 is TGTGCCAGCAGCTTAGGAGTAGCGGGAGGCCCCAGCTCCTACGAGCAGTACTTC.

This clonotype was seen many times. V is TRBV20-1 and J is TRBJ1-3, with a weak D call TRBD1 (6 bases). Deletions cut 0 bases from V and 7 bases from J, with 25 bases between. The CDR3 sequence is 18 residues long. The germline V gene encodes CDR1 DFQATT and CDR2 SNEGSKA (reference sequence). CDR3 sequence: CSARDHGTPVGGTNTIYF. CDR3 sequence (DNA): TGCAGTGCTAGAGATCATGGGACACCCGTCGGAGGTACCAACACCATATATTTT.

This clonotype was seen repeatedly, ten times or more. This chain links TRBV11-2 with TRBJ1-4, with TRBD1 matching 9 bases. Trimming removed 6 bases from V and 13 bases from J; junction bases left unmatched: 9. Germline-derived CDR1 and CDR2 are SGHAT and FQNNGV. This CDR3 has 13 amino acids. The CDR3 spells CASRSLPGQGLFF. The CDR3 coding sequence is TGTGCCAGCAGGAGCCTTCCGGGACAGGGACTGTTTTTT.